This paragraph covers one TCR beta chain sequence. The sample belongs to a study of regulatory T cells in long-lasting Graves disease. The TCR beta library used iRepertoire HTBI primers with Arm-PCR amplification of CDR3. MiXCR was run by TCRdb on the multiplex PCR reads, yielding one entry per CDR3 protein. The table includes about 540,000 distinct CDR3 sequences, 13% detected once. Sample time point: newly diagnosed GD, antithyroid drugs for less than 3 months. Isolated PBMC RNA provided the starting material for the TCR library. Germline assignment: CDR1 SGHRS and CDR2 YFSETQ. CDR3 size: 11 residues. With 5 bases removed from V and 5 bases from J, the gap between germline ends came to 7 bases. This sample was shared with a second study, whose subject was T cells in Graves' hyperthyroidism and ophthalmopathy.

The specimen comprised peripheral blood mononuclear cells (PBMCs), sampled at new diagnosis, from a patient treated with antithyroid drugs. This TCR came from a man aged 25-45 years with Graves disease. The chain links TRBV5-1 to TRBJ2-5; unclear D gene. The CDR3 DNA is TGCGCCAGCAGGATTGGTGAGACCCAGTACTTC. This gives the protein CASRIGETQYF.